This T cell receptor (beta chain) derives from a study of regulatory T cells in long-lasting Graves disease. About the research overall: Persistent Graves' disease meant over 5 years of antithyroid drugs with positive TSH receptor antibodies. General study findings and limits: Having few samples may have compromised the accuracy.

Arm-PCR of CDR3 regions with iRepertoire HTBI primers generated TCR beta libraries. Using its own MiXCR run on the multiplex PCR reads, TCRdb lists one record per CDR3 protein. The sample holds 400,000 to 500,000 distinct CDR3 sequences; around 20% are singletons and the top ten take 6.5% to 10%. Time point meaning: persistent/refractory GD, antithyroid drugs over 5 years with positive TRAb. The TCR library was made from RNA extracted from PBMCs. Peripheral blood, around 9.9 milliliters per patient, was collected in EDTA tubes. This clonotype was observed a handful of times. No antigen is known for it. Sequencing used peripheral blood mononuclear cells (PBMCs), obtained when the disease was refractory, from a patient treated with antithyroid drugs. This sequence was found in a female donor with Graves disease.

This chain's CDR3 is CASSIGVTLEKQYF. The CDR3 nucleotides read TGTGCCAGTAGTATCGGGGTTACTCTGGAAAAGCAGTACTTC. The chain has TRBV19 and TRBJ2-7, with D tentatively TRBD2 (5 bases). This CDR3 is 14 amino acids long. Trimming shortened V by 3 bases and J by 8 bases, and 17 bases separated the two germline ends. Germline values: CDR1 LNHDA, CDR2 SQIVND (reference sequence).